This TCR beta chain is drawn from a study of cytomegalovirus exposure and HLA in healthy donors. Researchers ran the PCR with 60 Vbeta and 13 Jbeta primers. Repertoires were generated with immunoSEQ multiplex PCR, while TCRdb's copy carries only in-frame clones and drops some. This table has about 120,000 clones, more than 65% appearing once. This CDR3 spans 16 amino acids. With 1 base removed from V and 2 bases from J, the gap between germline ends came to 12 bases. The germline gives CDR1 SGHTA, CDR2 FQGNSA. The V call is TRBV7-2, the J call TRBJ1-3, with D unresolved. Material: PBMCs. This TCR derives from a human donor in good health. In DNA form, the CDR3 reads TGTGCCAGCAGCTTAGACTGGGCGCGCCCTGGAAACACCATATATTTT. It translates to CASSLDWARPGNTIYF.